Listed here are 21 T cell receptor beta chains from one sample, sequenced in a study of human T cells and chemical hapten exposure. MiXCR was run by TCRdb on the RACE reads, yielding one entry per CDR3 protein. The sample lists fewer than 200,000 distinct CDR3 sequences, around 20% occurring once. Noted time point: patch test 1, 2 weeks after DPC sensitization. Treatment: therapeutic diphenylcyclopropenone sensitization with weekly scalp DPC. The sample was whole blood, taken in connection with sensitization to the hapten diphenylcyclopropenone (DPC). These receptor sequences come from a woman aged 45-60 years with alopecia areata. Some clones in this sample may be carry-over from other donors' samples.

This clonotype was picked up one time. The chain employs TRBV6-5 and TRBJ1-2; D call uncertain. V was pared by 6 bases and J by 6 bases, with 11 bases between. This CDR3 is 12 amino acids long. The germline V gene has CDR1 MNHEY and CDR2 SVGAGI. For the CDR3, the DNA is TGTGCCAGCAGCCGGGGAGAAAATGGCTACACCTTC. This encodes CASSRGENGYTF.

V is TRBV11-2 and J is TRBJ2-7, with D maybe TRBD1 (6 bases). The CDR3 loop spans 14 amino acids. Germline-derived CDR1 and CDR2 are SGHAT and FQNNGV. Between the trimmed V and J ends, which lost 4 bases and 7 bases, there was a span of 17 bases. The CDR3 DNA reads TGTGCCAGCAGCTCCCCTCAGGGGCGATGGGAGCAGTACTTC. The encoded protein is CASSSPQGRWEQYF.

The sample holds a few counts of this clonotype. The genes are TRBV2 and TRBJ2-2, with D perhaps matching TRBD1 (6 bases). The CDR3 is 15 residues long. V gave up 4 bases and J gave up 6 bases, with 15 bases separating them. Germline V gene data show CDR1 as SNHLY and CDR2 as FYNNEI. CDR3 bases: TGTGCCAGCAGTGTTCAGGGGTTGGCGGCCGGGGAGCTGTTTTTT. Translating gives CASSVQGLAAGELFF.

The chain uses TRBV3-1 and TRBJ2-7, with D tentatively TRBD1 (6 bases). CDR3 length: 13 residues. Germline lookup yields CDR1 LGHDT and CDR2 YNNKEL (reference sequence). Trimming removed 1 base at V and 3 bases at J, with 7 bases between. CDR3 residues: CASSQGGHYEQYF. The CDR3 DNA reads as TGTGCCAGCAGCCAAGGGGGACACTACGAGCAGTACTTC.

This clonotype has a count of ten or more. The chain is built from TRBV29-1 and TRBJ2-3; D unresolved. The CDR3 length is 13 residues. V lost 3 bases and J lost 0, with 7 bases in between. CDR1 SQVTM and CDR2 ANQGSEA come from the germline V gene. The CDR3 coding sequence is TGCAGCGTTGAGTTGATTAGCACAGATACGCAGTATTTT. This codes for CSVELISTDTQYF.

This chain links TRBV27 with TRBJ1-2; D is possibly TRBD1 (6 bases). The V gene's germline CDR1 is MNHEY and CDR2 SMNVEV (reference sequence). The V end lost 6 bases, the J end lost 8 bases, and 16 bases lay between the germline ends. The CDR3 is made up of 13 amino acids. CDR3 DNA: TGTGCCAGCAGCCTTAACAGGGTTGAGGGCTACACCTTC. Amino acid sequence: CASSLNRVEGYTF.

The chain employs TRBV20-1 and TRBJ2-5; 7 bases line up with TRBD1. The CDR3 is made up of 13 amino acids. Germline V CDR1 and CDR2: DFQATT, SNEGSKA (reference sequence). V lost 5 bases and J lost 3; bases outside the gene matches: 6. CDR3 sequence reads: CSAYGQVEETQYF. For the CDR3, the DNA is TGCAGTGCTTACGGACAGGTGGAAGAGACCCAGTACTTC.

The rearrangement uses TRBV7-9 and TRBJ2-5, with 7 bases lining up with TRBD2. With 6 bases clipped from V and 1 base from J, the junction kept 8 bases outside the gene matches. Germline V CDR1 and CDR2: SEHNR, FQNEAQ (reference sequence). CDR3 length: 15 amino acids. The CDR3 region is CASSPEVAGQETQYF. The CDR3 nucleotides read TGTGCCAGCAGTCCCGAGGTAGCGGGCCAAGAGACCCAGTACTTC.

This clonotype turned up a few times. The CDR3 sequence is CASSGLAGSYEQYF. CDR3 in DNA: TGTGCCAGCAGCGGACTAGCGGGATCCTACGAGCAGTACTTC. This rearrangement joins TRBV2 to TRBJ2-7; 12 nucleotides align to TRBD2. The CDR3 is made up of 14 amino acids. Looked up from germline, CDR1 is SNHLY and CDR2 is FYNNEI. J gave up 1 base and V 6 bases, and 1 base lay outside the gene matches.

The V call is TRBV20-1, the J call TRBJ2-7; possibly TRBD1 for D (6 bases). Germline V gene data show CDR1 as DFQATT and CDR2 as SNEGSKA (reference sequence). The germline V and J ends were trimmed by 6 bases and 3 bases, with 9 bases remaining between them. This CDR3 is built from 11 residues. This CDR3 is CSAKDSYEQYF. The DNA for the CDR3 is TGCAGTGCCAAGGACAGCTACGAGCAGTACTTC.

The rearrangement joins TRBV5-1 to TRBJ2-7; 11 nucleotides align to TRBD1. V shed 2 bases and J 4 bases; nucleotides not matched to a gene: 5. Per the germline V gene, CDR1 is SGHRS and CDR2 is YFSETQ. CDR3 size: 15 residues. CDR3 nucleotide sequence: TGCGCCAGCAGCTTCGGACAGGGGGCAGGGTACGAGCAGTACTTC. Translation: CASSFGQGAGYEQYF.

The V and J genes are TRBV19 and TRBJ1-1; the match to TRBD1 covers 9 bases. Germline V lookup: CDR1 LNHDA, CDR2 SQIVND (reference sequence). This CDR3 region has 15 residues. V was pared by 6 bases and J by 5 bases, with 10 bases of the junction left unmatched. CDR3 sequence: CASSPSTGGWTEAFF. CDR3 bases: TGTGCCAGTAGCCCATCGACAGGGGGGTGGACTGAAGCTTTCTTT.

This clonotype was observed a few times. The chain is built from TRBV5-1 and TRBJ2-1; a possible D gene is TRBD1 (6 bases). The CDR3 totals 14 residues. The V and J ends lost 2 bases and 2 bases respectively, with 8 bases between them. Germline V gene lookup returns CDR1 SGHRS and CDR2 YFSETQ. The DNA for the CDR3 is TGCGCCAGCAGCTTAAAGGGGGCCTACAATGAGCAGTTCTTC. Protein product: CASSLKGAYNEQFF.

This clonotype was counted a few times. V gene TRBV4-1 combines with J gene TRBJ2-7; TRBD1 might be the D (5 bases). The CDR3 sequence is 14 residues long. Trimming took 1 base from V and 4 from J, leaving 11 bases between them. The germline V gene has CDR1 MGHRA and CDR2 YSYEKL. The CDR3 DNA follows: TGCGCCAGCAGCCAAGTAGGGGCGCGGTACGAGCAGTACTTC. As protein: CASSQVGARYEQYF.

This rearrangement joins TRBV25-1 to TRBJ2-7; 9 bases align to TRBD2. This CDR3 has 16 residues. Trimming took 5 bases from V and 0 from J; bases not matched to a gene: 8. Germline CDR1 reads MGHDK; CDR2 reads SYGVNS. For the CDR3, the DNA is TGTGCCAGCAGTTCCTGGACTAGCGTGAGCTCCTACGAGCAGTACTTC. Translating gives CASSSWTSVSSYEQYF.

The chain employs TRBV12-3 or TRBV12-4 and TRBJ2-3; 7 nucleotides agree with TRBD1. Trimming removed 6 bases from V and 0 bases from J; junction bases left unmatched: 9. The CDR3 is 16 residues long. In nucleotides, the CDR3 is TGTGCCAGCAGCGACTCGGACAGGATTAGCACAGATACGCAGTATTTT. Translated, it gives CASSDSDRISTDTQYF.

This clonotype was detected only a few times. V is TRBV18 and J is TRBJ2-7; a possible D gene is TRBD2 (5 bases). V lost 3 bases to trimming and J lost 6 bases, with 15 bases between them. CDR1 and CDR2 (germline): KGHSH, LQKENI. This CDR3 region has 14 residues. The CDR3 DNA reads TGTGCCAGCTCACCCCTCGGGGAGAGGGTCGAGCAGTACTTC. It translates to CASSPLGERVEQYF.

This clonotype was detected only once. This sequence joins TRBV29-1 and TRBJ2-7, with D perhaps TRBD1 or TRBD2 (5 bases each). The germline CDR1 and CDR2 sequences are SQVTM and ANQGSEA. V was cut by 5 bases and J by 5 bases, with 16 bases left in between. The CDR3 runs 13 residues. The CDR3 sequence: CSVTQGEWNEQYF. The CDR3 DNA is TGCAGCGTTACTCAGGGAGAATGGAACGAGCAGTACTTC.

The V gene is TRBV5-1, the J gene TRBJ1-1; 9 bases agree with TRBD1. This CDR3 contains 17 residues. Germline trimming cut 0 bases from V and 6 bases from J; bases unmatched to any gene: 12. The germline gives CDR1 SGHRS, CDR2 YFSETQ. The CDR3 here is CASSLGRRDRVFAEAFF. In DNA, the CDR3 is TGCGCCAGCAGCTTGGGGCGCCGGGACAGGGTATTCGCTGAAGCTTTCTTT.

J is TRBJ1-2 and V is TRBV29-1; D is possibly TRBD1 (6 bases). Germline V gene data show CDR1 as SQVTM and CDR2 as ANQGSEA. V lost 2 bases and J 3 bases, leaving 16 bases between the germline ends. This CDR3 spans 15 amino acids. This CDR3 reads CSVELPTGPDYGYTF. The CDR3 nucleotides are TGCAGCGTTGAACTCCCAACAGGGCCTGACTATGGCTACACCTTC.

The gene calls are TRBV7-9 and TRBJ1-4; TRBD1 agrees at 8 bases. This CDR3 has 15 residues. The germline CDR1 and CDR2 sequences are SEHNR and FQNEAQ (reference sequence). With 5 bases clipped from V and 4 bases from J, the junction kept 6 bases outside the gene matches. This chain's CDR3 is CASSHDRGSNEKLFF. For the CDR3, the DNA is TGTGCCAGCAGCCACGACAGGGGAAGTAATGAAAAACTGTTTTTT.